This T cell receptor (beta chain) was identified in a study of T cell repertoires in cytomegalovirus infection. Study-wide findings and caveats: HLA-C-restricted CMV clonotypes gave the most frequent clonotype in two of eight donors.

This clonotype came up a few times. Its antigen remains unidentified. TCRdb recomputed calls from the reads with MiXCR, one row per CDR3 protein. The sample shows hundreds of thousands of distinct CDR3 sequences, roughly 33% of them seen only once. V was shortened by 4 bases and J by 0 bases, with 11 bases between the two germline ends. Germline V gene sequence: CDR1 SNHLY, CDR2 FYNNEI. This CDR3 region has 15 residues. This clonotype was sampled from a human donor in good health (CMV status not recorded). Some clones in this sample may be carry-over from other donors' samples. The chain links TRBV2 to TRBJ2-3; TRBD2 might be the D (6 bases). Sequencing used cultured PBMCs, obtained from culture after CMV antigen stimulation. CDR3 in amino acids: CASSGTAGSTDTQYF. The CDR3 DNA reads as TGTGCCAGCAGTGGGACGGCGGGGAGCACAGATACGCAGTATTTT.